Listed here are 25 T cell receptor beta chains from one sample, sequenced in a study of T cell changes during pregnancy in multiple sclerosis. Only in-frame clones appear in the TCRdb table, and some are missing; sequencing was by immunoSEQ multiplex PCR. Found here are approximately 66,000 clones, over 80% of them singletons; the top ten hold just under 2%. This specimen was peripheral blood, taken in the third trimester of pregnancy. The receptors originated from a female donor in good health, enrolled as a control in a pregnancy study.

This clone was seen a single time. Here the CDR3 DNA reads TGCGCCAGCAGCCAAGATCGGGGATCGGCTAATGAAAAACTGTTTTTT. This translates into CASSQDRGSANEKLFF. The V gene is TRBV4-3, the J gene TRBJ1-4; D is undetermined. CDR1 LGHNA and CDR2 YSLEER come from the germline V gene. The CDR3 consists of 16 residues. Trimming stripped 0 bases from V and 3 bases from J, with 11 bases between.

The J gene is TRBJ1-1, the V gene TRBV19; a possible D gene is TRBD1 (5 bases). The CDR3 loop spans 13 amino acids. Germline V CDR1 and CDR2: LNHDA, SQIVND (reference sequence). V gave up 1 base and J gave up 5 bases, with 8 bases separating them. This chain's CDR3 is CASSIGQGTEAFF. The CDR3 DNA reads as TGTGCCAGTAGTATAGGGCAGGGAACTGAAGCTTTCTTT.

There are a few counts of this clone. This chain uses TRBV30 with TRBJ2-7; 8 nucleotides match TRBD2. In germline, CDR1 is GTSNPN, CDR2 SVGIG (reference sequence). The CDR3 contains 12 residues. V shed 6 bases and J 4 bases; nucleotides not matched to a gene: 5. Here the CDR3 reads CACSAGAYEQYF. The CDR3 coding sequence is TGTGCCTGTTCAGCGGGGGCGTACGAGCAGTACTTC. The full variable domain, in which reference TRBV30 and TRBJ2-7 provide the parts outside the CDR3, is SQTIHQWPATLVQPVGSPLSLECTVEGTSNPNLYWYRQAAGRGLQLLFYSVGIGQISSEVPQNLSASRPQDRQFILSSKKLLLSDSGFYLCACSAGAYEQYFGPGTRLTVT.

V and J are TRBV4-1 and TRBJ2-7; TRBD2 is a possible D gene (5 bases). V lost 0 bases, J lost 1 base, and 16 bases lay in between. Germline-derived CDR1 and CDR2 are MGHRA and YSYEKL. CDR3 length equals 17 residues. CDR3 in DNA: TGCGCCAGCAGCCAAGAGGGTAGCGCGGAAGGATCCTACGAGCAGTACTTC. Translation: CASSQEGSAEGSYEQYF.

The genes are TRBV11-3 and TRBJ2-1; 8 bases agree with TRBD2. Trimming at V came to 4 bases and at J to 1 base, leaving 0 bases not matched to a gene. The CDR3 sequence is 14 residues long. Germline V CDR1 and CDR2: SGHNT, YENEEA. The chain's CDR3 is CASSSSGSYNEQFF. CDR3 nucleotides: TGTGCCAGCAGCTCTAGCGGGTCCTACAATGAGCAGTTCTTC.

The sample holds a few counts of this clone. The rearrangement links TRBV5-1 to TRBJ1-1; no clear D gene. With 0 bases removed from V and 0 bases from J, the gap between germline ends came to 3 bases. Per germline, CDR1 SGHRS and CDR2 YFSETQ. The CDR3 consists of 13 residues. This CDR3 reads CASSLAVNTEAFF. Here the CDR3 DNA reads TGCGCCAGCAGCTTGGCTGTGAACACTGAAGCTTTCTTT.

The V gene is TRBV30, the J gene TRBJ2-2; a weak D match, TRBD2 (6 bases). The germline CDR1 and CDR2 sequences are GTSNPN and SVGIG (reference sequence). With 5 bases removed from V and 5 bases from J, the gap between germline ends came to 18 bases. CDR3 length: 15 amino acids. This CDR3 is CAWDEGLPSTGELFF. CDR3 sequence (DNA): TGTGCCTGGGATGAAGGACTACCGAGTACCGGGGAGCTGTTTTTT. The full variable domain, rest sourced from reference TRBV30 and TRBJ2-2, is SQTIHQWPATLVQPVGSPLSLECTVEGTSNPNLYWYRQAAGRGLQLLFYSVGIGQISSEVPQNLSASRPQDRQFILSSKKLLLSDSGFYLCAWDEGLPSTGELFFGEGSRLTVL.

The CDR3 nucleotides read TGTGCCAGCAGGCCCGAGGGACATACGGGGCTGTATGGCTACACCTTC. It translates to CASRPEGHTGLYGYTF. The chain joins TRBV27 to TRBJ1-2; TRBD1 might be the D (6 bases). V lost 6 bases and J lost 5, with 22 bases in between. The CDR3 totals 16 residues. Germline values: CDR1 MNHEY, CDR2 SMNVEV (reference sequence).

The rearrangement joins TRBV6-5 to TRBJ2-7, with TRBD1 identical over 11 bases. V was clipped by 0 bases and J by 5 bases; unmatched bases: 6. CDR3 length: 16 amino acids. Germline V gene data show CDR1 as MNHEY and CDR2 as SVGAGI. The chain's CDR3 is CASSYSAGQGAHEQYF. As DNA, the CDR3 is TGTGCCAGCAGTTACTCGGCCGGACAGGGGGCCCACGAGCAGTACTTC.

This chain joins TRBV7-2 and TRBJ2-7; TRBD2 matches 8 bases. V was pared by 3 bases and J by 4 bases, with 14 bases of the junction left unmatched. CDR1 and CDR2 (germline): SGHTA, FQGNSA. The CDR3 loop spans 17 amino acids. The CDR3: CASSFPGGTRSSYEQYF. CDR3 bases: TGTGCCAGCAGCTTCCCGGGGGGGACTAGATCGTCGTACGAGCAGTACTTC.

The rearrangement joins TRBV6-1 to TRBJ1-1, with D hard to call. The germline V and J ends were trimmed by 5 bases and 1 base, with 11 bases remaining between them. The CDR3 has 14 residues. Germline V lookup: CDR1 MNHNS, CDR2 SASEGT. CDR3 sequence reads: CASSRGSANTEAFF. The CDR3 nucleotides are TGTGCCAGCAGTCGAGGGTCCGCGAACACTGAAGCTTTCTTT.

The chain couples TRBV7-3 to TRBJ2-5; 7 bases line up with TRBD1. Germline V gene data show CDR1 as SGHTA and CDR2 as FQGTGA. J gave up 2 bases and V 5 bases, and 14 bases lay outside the gene matches. This CDR3 is 17 amino acids long. CDR3 coding DNA: TGTGCCAGCAGCCTTACGTCCATCCCGGGACAGCAAGAGACCCAGTACTTC. This translates into CASSLTSIPGQQETQYF.

CDR3 sequence: CASSPHSTGYETQYF. CDR3 sequence (DNA): TGTGCCAGCAGTCCCCACTCGACAGGGTATGAGACCCAGTACTTC. The genes are TRBV2 and TRBJ2-5; 7 bases match TRBD1. CDR3 length equals 15 residues. The ends lost 5 bases at V and 5 bases at J; junction bases unmatched: 11. The germline gives CDR1 SNHLY, CDR2 FYNNEI.

The J gene is TRBJ1-2, the V gene TRBV6-5, with D unclear. The germline V and J ends were trimmed by 6 bases and 5 bases, with 13 bases remaining between them. CDR3 length: 13 residues. In germline, CDR1 is MNHEY, CDR2 SVGAGI. The CDR3 loop is CASSRHGQYGYTF. In DNA, the CDR3 is TGTGCCAGCAGCCGACATGGGCAATATGGCTACACCTTC.

V is TRBV4-3 and J is TRBJ2-3, with 10 bases lining up with TRBD2. Germline lookup yields CDR1 LGHNA and CDR2 YSLEER. This CDR3 comprises 15 residues. The junction had 8 bases not matched to a gene; V was cut back by 3 bases and J by 8 bases. For the CDR3, the DNA is TGCGCCAGCAGCCATATCGGAGCGGGAGGGCCTACGCAGTATTTT. This encodes CASSHIGAGGPTQYF.

The gene calls are TRBV7-9 and TRBJ1-4, with D uncertain. The CDR3 is 15 amino acids. CDR1 SEHNR and CDR2 FQNEAQ come from the germline V gene (reference sequence). V lost 1 base, J lost 4 bases, and 10 bases lay in between. This CDR3 reads CASSLERTGNEKLFF. In nucleotides, the CDR3 is TGTGCCAGCAGCTTAGAGCGGACGGGTAATGAAAAACTGTTTTTT. Full variable domain (missing parts from reference TRBV7-9 and TRBJ1-4): DTGVSQNPRHKITKRGQNVTFRCDPISEHNRLYWYRQTLGQGPEFLTYFQNEAQLEKSRLLSDRFSAERPKGSFSTLEIQRTEQGDSAMYLCASSLERTGNEKLFFGSGTQLSVL.

The J gene is TRBJ2-5, the V gene TRBV9; possible D gene TRBD1, 5 bases. Germline CDR1 SGDLS, CDR2 YYNGEE. The germline V and J ends were trimmed by 2 bases and 1 base, with 15 bases remaining between them. The CDR3 contains 16 residues. The CDR3 loop reads CASSVGPQGLQETQYF. The CDR3 DNA sequence: TGTGCCAGCAGCGTCGGGCCCCAGGGTCTCCAAGAGACCCAGTACTTC.

The V call is TRBV7-3, the J call TRBJ2-1; 8 nucleotides line up with TRBD2. The V gene end was trimmed by 5 bases and the J gene end by 3 bases; junction bases not matched to a gene: 12. The CDR3 length is 17 residues. Germline CDR1 and CDR2: SGHTA and FQGTGA. The CDR3 is CASSPIASGSYYNEQFF. The DNA of the CDR3 is TGTGCCAGCAGCCCAATAGCGAGCGGGAGCTACTACAATGAGCAGTTCTTC.

V and J are TRBV30 and TRBJ2-6, with 10 positions matching TRBD1. The germline gives CDR1 GTSNPN, CDR2 SVGIG (reference sequence). The J segment lost 0 bases and the V segment lost 0 bases, leaving 8 bases of the junction unmatched. The CDR3 covers 19 residues. CDR3 bases: TGTGCCTGGAGTGTACTTTGGGACAGGGGCCGCTCTGGGGCCAACGTCCTGACTTTC. It is translated as CAWSVLWDRGRSGANVLTF.

The V gene is TRBV10-3, the J gene TRBJ2-6; 8 nucleotides align to TRBD1. Germline CDR1 ENHRY, CDR2 SYGVKD. This CDR3 is 18 amino acids long. The V gene end was trimmed by 9 bases and the J gene end by 0 bases; junction bases not matched to a gene: 13. CDR3 DNA sequence: TGTGCCATAAGTCGAGCAGGGGGCGCAAGCTCTGGGGCCAACGTCCTGACTTTC. Translation: CAISRAGGASSGANVLTF.

The chain is built from TRBV29-1 and TRBJ2-1; D gene unclear. Trimming removed 4 bases at V and 4 bases at J, with 11 bases between. This CDR3 comprises 13 residues. Germline CDR1 and CDR2: SQVTM and ANQGSEA. This chain's CDR3 is CSVGLTQYNEQFF. In DNA, the CDR3 is TGCAGCGTTGGCCTCACACAGTACAATGAGCAGTTCTTC.

V is TRBV10-1 and J is TRBJ2-3, with a weak D call TRBD2 (5 bases). Germline lookup yields CDR1 WNHNN and CDR2 SYGVQD (reference sequence). This CDR3 is built from 16 residues. V gave up 3 bases and J gave up 0 bases, with 13 bases separating them. CDR3 bases: TGCGCCAGCAGTGACTCACGTGGACTCAGCACAGATACGCAGTATTTT. Amino acid sequence: CASSDSRGLSTDTQYF.

The chain links TRBV2 to TRBJ2-7, with TRBD2 matching over 7 bases. Germline CDR1 SNHLY, CDR2 FYNNEI. The CDR3 runs to 12 residues. J lost 4 bases, V lost 7 bases, and 4 bases had no gene match. The CDR3 sequence is CASIGRDYEQYF. The CDR3 DNA sequence: TGTGCCAGCATTGGGAGGGATTACGAGCAGTACTTC.

The chain employs TRBV11-2 and TRBJ2-7; 8 bases align to TRBD2. Germline CDR1 SGHAT, CDR2 FQNNGV. The CDR3 runs to 15 residues. With V trimmed by 4 bases and J by 6 bases, 11 bases remained unmatched. The CDR3 spells CASSSGGPYGSEQYF. CDR3 sequence (DNA): TGTGCCAGCAGCTCGGGGGGGCCATACGGCTCCGAGCAGTACTTC.

The chain links TRBV9 to TRBJ2-3; D uncertain. From germline, CDR1 is SGDLS and CDR2 YYNGEE. V was shortened by 4 bases and J by 3 bases, with 18 bases between the two germline ends. This CDR3 is built from 16 residues. The CDR3 loop is CASSPPGGGRTDTQYF. CDR3 sequence (DNA): TGTGCCAGCAGCCCACCGGGTGGCGGTCGAACAGATACGCAGTATTTT. Supplemented by reference TRBV9 and TRBJ2-3, the full variable domain reads DSGVTQTPKHLITATGQRVTLRCSPRSGDLSVYWYQQSLDQGLQFLIQYYNGEERAKGNILERFSAQQFPDLHSELNLSSLELGDSALYFCASSPPGGGRTDTQYFGPGTRLTVL.